The following is a T cell receptor (beta chain) sequence with its context. The antigen it binds to is not known. It has no much larger one-base neighbor in the sample; base qualities were not kept. The Qiagen DNeasy kit was used to extract genomic DNA both from unsorted PBMCs and from the negatively selected CD4+ and CD8+ fractions. TCR beta CDR3 regions were subjected to amplification by immunoSEQ multiplex PCR with primers that anneal to V and J segments. A synthetic immune receptor repertoire was used to minimize amplification bias, and any residual bias was removed computationally once sequencing was done. In the paper's pipeline: Repertoire diversity was quantified as the Shannon entropy index using custom Python scripts. Unsorted, CD4+ and CD8+ repertoires were analyzed separately, except for combined analyses in which CD4+ and CD8+ sequences were merged in silico. A clone was considered expanded if an increase in frequency of at least 2-fold after treatment relative to C1D1 was found, and a pseudocount of 0.5 was applied to clones undetected at baseline. Clones with 0 or 1 copy at C1D1 were classified as singleton clones, and clones with 2 or more copies were classified as non-singleton clones. Clones expanded in unsorted samples were labelled as CD4+, CD8+ or unknown by matching protein sequences in sorted samples from the same patient. Wilcoxon tests on paired samples were used to test diversity changes from C1D1 to C4D1. TCRdb obtained this table from immuneACCESS and retained in-frame rearrangements with V and J assigned. These tables miss some clones; where compared with another copy, unresolved V genes account for less than half of the shortfall, and the remainder is unexplained. D and trimming were read from the DNA, whereas the V and J calls and clone size are those reported in that table. This sample has tens of thousands of clones in its table, and 83% of those were observed once. The biggest ten clones account for about 17% of the sample.

The CDR3 runs 15 residues from the cysteine to the phenylalanine. Solely the CDR3 DNA is kept, with 45 bases framed from the first base. Between the V and J ends, shortened by 4 bases and 2 bases respectively, the junction contains 14 bases. The germline V gene (reference sequence) specifies SGHNT as CDR1 and YYREEE as CDR2. The data are from a study of PD-1 blockade in classical Hodgkin lymphoma (TCRdb year 2020). With regard to the full study: Nivolumab dosing was 3 mg/kg intravenously every 2 weeks, continuing until either disease progression or unacceptable toxicity. To define a peripheral blood immune signature of response to PD-1 blockade in classical Hodgkin lymphoma, the study combined TCR beta sequencing with CyTOF.

What the work shows at the level of the full study, not this receptor alone: Trial patients with a complete response had baseline diversity similar to that of newly diagnosed patients, while partial responders and progressors had significantly lower diversity. Only a single clinical trial cohort was studied, and what caused the repertoire differences, possibly disease activity or prior therapy, remained undefined. Patients starting nivolumab less than 1 year after ASCT had lower diversity and were excluded from later analyses to avoid confounding by immune reconstitution. A significant rise by C4D1 was seen in CD4+ but not CD8+ TCR diversity (p=0.0027 vs p=0.16), with the rise being most apparent in complete responders (p=0.02). Baseline TCR diversity was reported to be lower in newly diagnosed patients than in healthy donors and to be lower still in relapsed/refractory patients.

Read against the paper, the sample's time point label means: cycle 4 day 1 (C4D1), after more than five weeks of nivolumab. Every trial patient had relapsed following autologous stem cell transplantation, and prior brentuximab vedotin exposure was what differed among cohorts A, B and C. A total of 50 to 70 patients with relapsed/refractory classical Hodgkin lymphoma made up the trial cohort, and each patient's best overall response was complete response, partial response or progressive disease. Trial patients were treated with single-agent nivolumab in the multi-cohort phase II CheckMate 205 trial. An independent review committee assessed best overall response by applying the 2007 International Working Group response criteria. Trial PBMCs were obtained immediately prior to nivolumab initiation (C1D1) and on therapy at cycle 2 day 1 and cycle 4 day 1. Peripheral blood was collected in 8 mL Vacutainer Cell Preparation Tubes, from which PBMCs were isolated by centrifugation and then cryopreserved.

The V and J genes are TRBV5-4 and TRBJ2-3; a tentative D match to TRBD1 spans 6 bases. This clonotype originated in a human donor with classical Hodgkin lymphoma. The sample consisted of peripheral blood mononuclear cells (PBMCs), taken before the fourth cycle of nivolumab. In nucleotides, the sequence is TGTGCCAGCAGCACACTCCCAGGGGCCACAGATACGCAGTATTTT. This yields the protein CASSTLPGATDTQYF.